This entry describes one TCR beta chain. Patients from Seattle were sampled longitudinally, starting during active infection. Authors' processing steps: Nucleated cell counts were estimated from reference gene primer amplification. Data came from immunoSEQ multiplex PCR; TCRdb stores just in-frame clones and leaves some out. V and J calls and clone size are given by that table; D and trimming were obtained from the DNA. The data contain just over 350,000 clones, 75% to 90% of them singletons. The source of the sample is a study of blood T cell repertoires in COVID-19. The overall study: The samples span acute and convalescent COVID-19 from the United States, Italy and Spain. PBMCs, B-cell-depleted T cells, or T cells were the source of the cDNA or gDNA that made up the material.

This CDR3 comprises 16 residues. Germline CDR1 reads MRHNA; CDR2 reads SNTAGT. The trim removed 6 bases at V and 4 bases at J, leaving 11 bases unmatched. The V gene is TRBV6-4, the J gene TRBJ2-2; TRBD1 matches 7 bases. Sequenced sample: peripheral blood. This receptor was obtained from a woman aged 55-70 years with COVID-19, enrolled during active disease. The CDR3 region is CASRIQGPPGTGELFF. The CDR3 DNA follows: TGTGCCAGCAGGATACAGGGGCCCCCGGGCACCGGGGAGCTGTTTTTT.